This T cell receptor (beta chain) was sequenced during a study of shared clonotypes between healthy human individuals. The overall study: Each donor's CD4 naive and CD4 memory cells filled three plates apiece, CD8 naive two, and CD8 memory one.

Notes on this clone: The antigen is undetermined.

CD4+ cells were split into CD45RA+ naive and CD45RA-negative memory subsets. The CDR3 runs 13 residues. V was trimmed by 2 bases and J by 3 bases, leaving 5 bases between them. The germline V gene encodes CDR1 MNHEY and CDR2 SVGAGI. General study results and limits: Only a few donors were included, so the genetic and exposure-history diversity represented was limited. Four donors had around 5% of their naive CD4 clonotypes in common.

Profiling relied on immunoSEQ multiplex PCR, and the TCRdb table lists in-frame clones only, not all of them. Of about 960,000 clones listed, over 75% were seen once; the top ten hold roughly 1.5%. This clonotype was obtained from a man younger than 35 in good health. The sequencing sample was made of memory CD4+ T cells sorted from blood. The subset is: CD45RA-negative fraction. The rearrangement joins TRBV6-5 to TRBJ1-5; D ambiguous. The CDR3 DNA follows: TGTGCCAGCAGTTACCGTGTCAATCAGCCCCAGCATTTT. It encodes CASSYRVNQPQHF.